This passage covers 8 T cell receptor beta chains from one sample sequenced in a study of T cell responses to AZD1222 COVID-19 vaccine. Assay used: immunoSEQ multiplex PCR; TCRdb lists only in-frame clones, some missing. The table records 60,000 to 85,000 clones, 70% to 90% of them present only once. The sample was peripheral blood, taken 28 days after the second dose of the MenACWY control vaccine. These receptors were taken from an adult who received the MenACWY meningococcal vaccine as a control.

The rearrangement joins TRBV2 to TRBJ2-7, with TRBD2 matching over 15 bases. Per the germline V gene, CDR1 is SNHLY and CDR2 is FYNNEI. V shed 2 bases, J shed 4 bases, and the junction held 12 bases outside the gene matches. This CDR3 has 19 amino acids. The CDR3 DNA follows: TGTGCCAGCAGTGAACCGGGACTAGCGGGAGGCCTTCCGCGGTACGAGCAGTACTTC. Translating it yields CASSEPGLAGGLPRYEQYF. Supplemented by reference TRBV2 and TRBJ2-7, the full variable domain reads EPEVTQTPSHQVTQMGQEVILRCVPISNHLYFYWYRQILGQKVEFLVSFYNNEISEKSEIFDDQFSVERPDGSNFTLKIRSTKLEDSAMYFCASSEPGLAGGLPRYEQYFGPGTRLTVT.

The chain has TRBV5-1 and TRBJ2-5; 7 nucleotides align to TRBD1. This CDR3 is built from 15 residues. Unmatched junction bases numbered 9, after V lost 3 bases and J lost 4 bases. CDR1 and CDR2 from the germline V gene are SGHRS and YFSETQ. The CDR3 DNA reads as TGCGCCAGCAGCTCACAGGGGACCCAAGGAGAGACCCAGTACTTC. It translates to CASSSQGTQGETQYF.

The chain uses TRBV19 and TRBJ2-1; 10 nucleotides match TRBD1. This CDR3 spans 13 amino acids. V shed 6 bases, J shed 7 bases, and the junction held 3 bases outside the gene matches. Germline CDR1 reads LNHDA; CDR2 reads SQIVND (reference sequence). CDR3 amino acids: CASRTGGGNEQFF. The CDR3 nucleotides are TGTGCCAGTAGGACAGGGGGCGGGAATGAGCAGTTCTTC.

This clone was recorded once. CDR3 protein: CASSRDSSGNTIYF. CDR3 DNA: TGTGCCAGCAGCCGGGACAGCTCTGGAAACACCATATATTTT. The chain recombines TRBV9 with TRBJ1-3; 7 positions agree with TRBD1. The CDR3 extends over 14 amino acids. Trimming cost V 4 bases and J 0 bases; bases outside gene matches: 1. CDR1 and CDR2 from the germline V gene are SGDLS and YYNGEE. The full variable domain, in which reference TRBV9 and TRBJ1-3 provide the parts outside the CDR3, is DSGVTQTPKHLITATGQRVTLRCSPRSGDLSVYWYQQSLDQGLQFLIQYYNGEERAKGNILERFSAQQFPDLHSELNLSSLELGDSALYFCASSRDSSGNTIYFGEGSWLTVV.

The gene calls are TRBV25-1 and TRBJ1-6; D not certain. This CDR3 is 17 amino acids long. Germline CDR1 reads MGHDK; CDR2 reads SYGVNS. Between the trimmed V and J ends, which lost 3 bases and 5 bases, there was a span of 17 bases. CDR3 residues: CASSDQMTVGNNSPLHF. The CDR3 DNA follows: TGTGCCAGCAGTGATCAGATGACGGTTGGCAATAATTCACCCCTCCACTTT.

The chain uses TRBV6-5 and TRBJ2-1; D not resolved. With 7 bases removed from V and 3 bases from J, the gap between germline ends came to 10 bases. The CDR3 is 13 residues long. Per the germline V gene, CDR1 is MNHEY and CDR2 is SVGAGI. The CDR3 reads CASNNGRYNEQFF. The DNA for the CDR3 is TGTGCCAGCAATAACGGGCGCTACAATGAGCAGTTCTTC.

The chain joins TRBV19 to TRBJ1-2, with 7 positions matching TRBD1. The CDR3 is 13 residues long. V was pared by 9 bases and J by 5 bases, with 9 bases of the junction left unmatched. Germline V CDR1 and CDR2: LNHDA, SQIVND (reference sequence). CDR3 protein: CASSTGQRYGYTF. For the CDR3, the DNA is TGTGCCAGCTCGACGGGACAGAGATATGGCTACACCTTC.

This rearrangement joins TRBV6-5 to TRBJ1-5; 7 bases fit TRBD1. Germline-derived CDR1 and CDR2 are MNHEY and SVGAGI. V dropped 5 bases and J dropped 3; count of bases not matched to a gene: 4. The CDR3 runs 14 residues. CDR3 protein: CASSRTGLNQPQHF. The DNA for the CDR3 is TGTGCCAGCAGTCGGACAGGACTCAATCAGCCCCAGCATTTT.